This T cell receptor beta chain originates from a study of cytomegalovirus exposure and HLA in healthy donors. Study in general: Earlier sequencing of 150 million to 200 million T cells yielded 120 million or so unique TCR beta sequences. Findings of the study overall: Evidence from a later analysis indicated that most CMV-associated TCR beta chains looked HLA-restricted.

This clone was counted only a few times. Its antigen is unknown. This CDR3 has 13 residues. Germline assignment: CDR1 MNHNS and CDR2 SASEGT. Trimming stripped 2 bases from V and 1 base from J, with 5 bases between. Primers included in the PCR were 60 Vbeta and 13 Jbeta primers. Original methodology: It was a later analysis that counted 83 million or so unique TCR beta chains, of which some 9.9 million were shared. Assay: immunoSEQ multiplex PCR; the TCRdb copy retains only in-frame clones and omits some. Clone size and V and J calls were adopted from that table, with D and trimming inferred from the DNA. Of approximately 52,000 clones in the sample, about 67% were seen once.

The source is a man aged 40-49 years in good health and CMV-seropositive. The chain links TRBV6-1 to TRBJ1-1; unclear D gene. The material sequenced was PBMCs. The CDR3 here is CASSETGNTEAFF. The CDR3 nucleotides read TGTGCCAGCAGTGAAACTGGGAACACTGAAGCTTTCTTT.